The clone carrying this TCR beta chain was detected once. What it binds is not known. Clones were read by immunoSEQ multiplex PCR, and TCRdb kept only the in-frame ones, dropping some. The data show about 83,000 clones, about four fifths seen once. This entry comes from a study of lymphopenia after photon versus proton radiotherapy. Study observations and caveats: Post-nadir diversity loss with photons came from oligoclonal expansion, particularly CD8+ Temra cells.

Germline V gives CDR1 LGHNA, CDR2 YSLEER. This CDR3 is 14 amino acids long. V lost 1 base, J lost 4 bases, and 11 bases lay in between. This receptor was taken from a man in his fifties or sixties with pancreatic cancer. The chain is built from TRBV4-3 and TRBJ2-7; no firm D call. Material: peripheral blood, obtained from a patient treated with proton-based radiotherapy. The CDR3 spells CASSQGVLSYEQYF. CDR3 DNA sequence: TGCGCCAGCAGCCAAGGGGTGCTATCTTACGAGCAGTACTTC.